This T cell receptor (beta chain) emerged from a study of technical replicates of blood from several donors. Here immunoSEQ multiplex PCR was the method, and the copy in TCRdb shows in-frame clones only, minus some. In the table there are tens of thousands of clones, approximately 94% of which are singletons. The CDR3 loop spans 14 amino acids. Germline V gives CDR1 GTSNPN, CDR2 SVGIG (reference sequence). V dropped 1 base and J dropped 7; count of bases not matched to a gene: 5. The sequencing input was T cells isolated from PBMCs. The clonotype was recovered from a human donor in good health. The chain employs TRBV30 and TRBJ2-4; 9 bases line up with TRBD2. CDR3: CAWSEDLAGNIQYF. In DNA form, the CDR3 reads TGTGCCTGGAGTGAGGACCTAGCGGGGAACATTCAGTACTTC.